The clone carrying this T cell receptor beta chain was seen a single time. The PCR made use of 60 Vbeta and 13 Jbeta primers. Profiled with immunoSEQ multiplex PCR; TCRdb holds only in-frame clones, not every one. The table includes 200,000 to 250,000 clones, roughly 84% detected once. The data were taken from a study of cytomegalovirus exposure and HLA in healthy donors. About the research overall: An earlier analysis identified approximately 120 million unique TCR beta sequences in approximately 170 million T cells.

Germline V gene sequence: CDR1 SGDLS, CDR2 YYNGEE. The CDR3 runs to 15 residues. V was cut by 0 bases and J by 1 base, with 8 bases left in between. J is TRBJ2-1 and V is TRBV9; D is undetermined. The sequencing input was PBMCs. This clonotype was obtained from a girl between 5 and 17 years old in good health and CMV-seronegative. The CDR3 nucleotides are TGTGCCAGCAGCGTAGGAGTCCCATCCTACAATGAGCAGTTCTTC. It encodes CASSVGVPSYNEQFF.